This entry concerns a single T cell receptor beta chain. No antigen is known for it. The data were taken from a study of cytomegalovirus exposure and HLA in healthy donors. Turning to the study itself: Later, an analysis reported that the 95 to 150 validation repertoires had used the same platform as the approximately 690 first-cohort repertoires. Study-wide points: Later, an analysis found that TCR clusters from the first cohort tended to co-occur in the 120 or so validation repertoires. Using the classifier, cytomegalovirus status was reportedly diagnosed with high specificity and sensitivity.

This CDR3 region has 13 residues. The germline CDR1 and CDR2 sequences are MNHEY and SVGAGI. Trimming took 8 bases from V and 11 from J; bases not matched to a gene: 9. Libraries were prepared by immunoSEQ multiplex PCR; TCRdb keeps only in-frame clonotypes and omits some of them. The sample gives 59,000 or so clones, roughly 89% of which show up once; around 15% is in the top ten. The sequenced sample consisted of PBMCs. The rearrangement uses TRBV6-5 and TRBJ2-3; TRBD2 matches at 11 bases. The TCR sequence derives from a woman in her late teens or twenties in good health and CMV-seronegative. This chain's CDR3 is CASEGTSGEGQYF. CDR3 nucleotides: TGTGCCAGCGAAGGGACTAGCGGTGAGGGGCAGTATTTT.